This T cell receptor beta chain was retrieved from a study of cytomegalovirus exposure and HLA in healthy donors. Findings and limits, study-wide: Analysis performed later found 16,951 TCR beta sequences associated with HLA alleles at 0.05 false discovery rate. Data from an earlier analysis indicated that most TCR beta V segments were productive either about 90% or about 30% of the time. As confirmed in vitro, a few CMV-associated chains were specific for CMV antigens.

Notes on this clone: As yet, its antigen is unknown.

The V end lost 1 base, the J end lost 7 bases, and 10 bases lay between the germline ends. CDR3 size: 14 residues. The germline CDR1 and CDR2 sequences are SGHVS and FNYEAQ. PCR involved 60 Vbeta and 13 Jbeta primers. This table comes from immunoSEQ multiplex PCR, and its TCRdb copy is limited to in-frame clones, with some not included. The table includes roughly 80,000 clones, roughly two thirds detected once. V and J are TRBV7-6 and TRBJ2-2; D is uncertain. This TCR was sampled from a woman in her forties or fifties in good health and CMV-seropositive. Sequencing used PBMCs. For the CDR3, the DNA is TGTGCCAGCAGCTTAGGGGCAACCCACGGGGAGCTGTTTTTT. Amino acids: CASSLGATHGELFF.